This passage covers 26 T cell receptor beta chains from one sample sequenced in a study of blood T cell repertoires in COVID-19. The assay was immunoSEQ multiplex PCR, and TCRdb's table has in-frame clones only and misses some. The repertoire consists of about 150,000 clones, with 85% to 90% occurring once and the leading ten covering approximately 15%. Sequencing was done on a sample of peripheral blood. The receptors derive from a woman between 40 and 55 years old with acute or convalescent COVID-19.

CDR3 amino acids: CATSDSAPGNYEQYF. CDR3 nucleotide sequence: TGTGCCACCAGTGATTCAGCCCCGGGAAACTACGAGCAGTACTTC. The chain recombines TRBV24-1 with TRBJ2-7, with D possibly matching TRBD2 (5 bases). This CDR3 comprises 15 residues. V lost 2 bases, J lost 3 bases, and 13 bases lay in between. The germline CDR1 and CDR2 sequences are KGHDR and SFDVKD.

This clone came up a few times. The gene calls are TRBV5-1 and TRBJ2-1; 7 bases match TRBD1. The CDR3 loop spans 16 amino acids. The germline V gene encodes CDR1 SGHRS and CDR2 YFSETQ. J was trimmed by 8 bases and V by 3 bases; bases with no gene match: 14. CDR3 DNA sequence: TGCGCCAGCAGCTACCCACAGGGGTTCAACGAGGATGAGCAGTTCTTC. Protein: CASSYPQGFNEDEQFF.

This clone showed up just once. The rearrangement uses TRBV9 and TRBJ1-5, with no clear D. The CDR3 runs to 17 residues. Per germline, CDR1 SGDLS and CDR2 YYNGEE. Trimming cost V 4 bases and J 3 bases, with 20 bases left between them. The CDR3 region has the DNA TGTGCCAGCAGCCCGGAAGGGAGCCATGGGGACAATCAGCCCCAGCATTTT. Translated, it gives CASSPEGSHGDNQPQHF.

The J gene is TRBJ2-2, the V gene TRBV7-3; D possibly corresponds to TRBD2 (6 bases). Germline values: CDR1 SGHTA, CDR2 FQGTGA. The CDR3 sequence is 15 residues long. Trimming shortened V by 4 bases and J by 4 bases, and 13 bases separated the two germline ends. The CDR3 loop is CASSSQAGSTGELFF. The CDR3 nucleotides are TGTGCCAGCAGCTCCCAGGCCGGGAGCACCGGGGAGCTGTTTTTT.

V and J are TRBV6-1 and TRBJ1-4; 10 bases align to TRBD1. CDR1 is MNHNS and CDR2 is SASEGT in the germline V gene. The V and J ends lost 4 bases and 7 bases, in that order; junction bases with no gene match: 12. The CDR3 contains 17 residues. The CDR3 coding sequence is TGTGCCAGCAGTGCCAGCGACGACAGGGGGCGTGCTGAAAAACTGTTTTTT. Amino acids: CASSASDDRGRAEKLFF.

The chain has TRBV6-5 and TRBJ2-2; D remains ambiguous. The CDR3 runs to 14 residues. The germline V gene has CDR1 MNHEY and CDR2 SVGAGI. The V and J ends lost 6 bases and 1 base respectively, with 9 bases between them. CDR3 residues: CASSLERNTGELFF. In DNA, the CDR3 is TGTGCCAGCAGCCTCGAGAGGAACACCGGGGAGCTGTTTTTT.

This rearrangement joins TRBV30 to TRBJ1-2; D is perhaps TRBD1 (6 bases). Trimming cost V 2 bases and J 4 bases, with 14 bases left between them. Germline CDR1 and CDR2: GTSNPN and SVGIG (reference sequence). CDR3 length: 14 residues. The CDR3 DNA reads as TGTGCCTGGAGTTTCGGACAGCGGTCCTATGGCTACACCTTC. The encoded protein is CAWSFGQRSYGYTF.

The chain employs TRBV7-9 and TRBJ2-7, with 12 bases fitting TRBD1. Germline assignment: CDR1 SEHNR and CDR2 FQNEAQ (reference sequence). The CDR3 sequence is 16 residues long. Losses at the gene ends were 5 bases for V and 2 bases for J; bases not matched to a gene: 7. The CDR3 spells CASSTPGTGGTYEQYF. The CDR3 bases are TGTGCCAGCAGCACACCCGGGACAGGGGGCACCTACGAGCAGTACTTC.

This clone was counted a single time. This chain joins TRBV29-1 and TRBJ2-7, with 7 bases fitting TRBD2. Germline assignment: CDR1 SQVTM and CDR2 ANQGSEA. The CDR3 covers 12 residues. V shed 4 bases, J shed 4 bases, and the junction held 4 bases outside the gene matches. The CDR3 DNA is TGCAGCGTTGCGCGGGAGTCTTACGAGCAGTACTTC. It yields the protein CSVARESYEQYF.

This chain joins TRBV6-1 and TRBJ2-2, with D unclear. With 2 bases removed from V and 6 bases from J, the gap between germline ends came to 7 bases. The CDR3 sequence is 13 residues long. Germline CDR1 is MNHNS and CDR2 is SASEGT. CDR3 DNA sequence: TGTGCCAGCAGTGAATTTGCGCCCGGGGAGCTGTTTTTT. Protein sequence: CASSEFAPGELFF.

The V and J genes are TRBV19 and TRBJ2-5; 12 bases are a match to TRBD2. Trimming at V came to 5 bases and at J to 5 bases, leaving 12 bases not matched to a gene. The CDR3 loop spans 17 amino acids. Germline V gene sequence: CDR1 LNHDA, CDR2 SQIVND (reference sequence). CDR3 amino acids: CASSPNRLAGDLETQYF. The DNA for the CDR3 is TGTGCCAGTAGTCCCAACCGACTAGCGGGAGATCTTGAGACCCAGTACTTC.

V and J are TRBV7-9 and TRBJ1-1; D uncertain. Deletions cut 2 bases from V and 0 bases from J, with 4 bases between. The CDR3 totals 13 residues. The V gene's germline CDR1 is SEHNR and CDR2 FQNEAQ (reference sequence). CDR3 DNA: TGTGCCAGCAGCTTACCCTTGAACACTGAAGCTTTCTTT. As protein: CASSLPLNTEAFF.

The rearrangement joins TRBV18 to TRBJ1-4, with 7 bases matching TRBD1. The CDR3 has 16 amino acids. Germline trimming cut 0 bases from V and 1 base from J; bases unmatched to any gene: 2. Germline V gene data show CDR1 as KGHSH and CDR2 as LQKENI. The CDR3 is CASSPPRDRTNEKLFF. The DNA for the CDR3 is TGTGCCAGCTCACCACCTAGGGACAGAACTAATGAAAAACTGTTTTTT.

V usage is TRBV19 and J usage is TRBJ2-1, with 8 bases identical to TRBD1. Germline lookup yields CDR1 LNHDA and CDR2 SQIVND (reference sequence). V shed 9 bases and J 4 bases; nucleotides not matched to a gene: 5. The CDR3 contains 13 residues. The CDR3 region is CASLDRGYNEQFF. CDR3 coding DNA: TGTGCCAGCCTCGACAGGGGTTACAATGAGCAGTTCTTC.

This clone came up a few times. V is TRBV28 and J is TRBJ1-6; the D is unclear. V was shortened by 4 bases and J by 8 bases, with 9 bases between the two germline ends. The CDR3 is made up of 13 amino acids. Germline-derived CDR1 and CDR2 are MDHEN and SYDVKM. This CDR3 is CASSSQLDSPLHF. The CDR3 coding sequence is TGTGCCAGCAGTTCACAGTTAGATTCACCCCTCCACTTT.

Notes on this clone: A junction end diverges from the germline sequence, so it may reflect a read error. J is TRBJ2-1 and V is TRBV5-1; perhaps TRBD2 as D (5 bases). The length of the CDR3 is 11 residues. Germline V lookup: CDR1 SGHRS, CDR2 YFSETQ. CDR3 loop: CASSLEGAGIF. CDR3 nucleotide sequence: TGCGCCAGCAGCTTGGAAGGCGCCGGGATCTTC.

This clone was recorded only once. J is TRBJ2-1 and V is TRBV7-8; 8 bases match TRBD2. Germline trimming cut 11 bases from V and 0 bases from J; bases unmatched to any gene: 15. This CDR3 is built from 17 residues. Germline V CDR1 and CDR2: SGHVS, FQNEAQ. The CDR3 DNA sequence: TGTGCCGGCGGGAAGCTAGCGGGTTTGAGCTCCTACAATGAGCAGTTCTTC. This translates into CAGGKLAGLSSYNEQFF.

This chain links TRBV19 with TRBJ2-3, with 8 bases fitting TRBD1. This CDR3 region has 13 residues. The ends lost 6 bases at V and 8 bases at J; junction bases unmatched: 7. Looked up from germline, CDR1 is LNHDA and CDR2 is SQIVND (reference sequence). The CDR3 DNA reads as TGTGCCAGTAGAATACAACAGGGGGGTACGCAGTATTTT. Translation: CASRIQQGGTQYF.

The chain combines TRBV7-2 with TRBJ2-1, with D possibly being TRBD1 (6 bases). Deletions cut 5 bases from V and 9 bases from J, with 23 bases between. The CDR3 has 16 amino acids. CDR1 and CDR2 from the germline V gene are SGHTA and FQGNSA. DNA for the CDR3: TGTGCCAGCAGCCCCGGTGGCGTTGGAAGAGGGGGTGAGCAGTTCTTC. Amino acid sequence: CASSPGGVGRGGEQFF.

The chain carries TRBV9 and TRBJ2-2; TRBD2 aligns across 7 bases. The CDR3 loop spans 16 amino acids. The J segment lost 4 bases and the V segment lost 0 bases, leaving 6 bases of the junction unmatched. CDR1 is SGDLS and CDR2 is YYNGEE in the germline V gene. In DNA, the CDR3 is TGTGCCAGCAGCGTAGACTCTAGCGGTATCACCGGGGAGCTGTTTTTT. It codes for CASSVDSSGITGELFF.

The chain is built from TRBV7-8 and TRBJ1-5; 7 bases line up with TRBD1. Trimming took 4 bases from V and 0 from J; bases not matched to a gene: 12. CDR1 is SGHVS and CDR2 is FQNEAQ in the germline V gene. The CDR3 covers 18 residues. CDR3 in amino acids: CASSSDSGTEYSNQPQHF. The CDR3 bases are TGTGCCAGCAGCTCCGATTCCGGGACAGAATATAGCAATCAGCCCCAGCATTTT. Full variable domain (missing parts from reference TRBV7-8 and TRBJ1-5): GAGVSQSPRYKVAKRGQDVALRCDPISGHVSLFWYQQALGQGPEFLTYFQNEAQLDKSGLPSDRFFAERPEGSVSTLKIQRTQQEDSAVYLCASSSDSGTEYSNQPQHFGDGTRLSIL.

V is TRBV18 and J is TRBJ1-2, with 7 nucleotides matching TRBD1. Germline-derived CDR1 and CDR2 are KGHSH and LQKENI. This CDR3 comprises 13 residues. The trim removed 6 bases at V and 5 bases at J, leaving 6 bases unmatched. CDR3 sequence: CASSPDRLYGYTF. In nucleotides, the CDR3 is TGTGCCAGCTCCCCGGACAGGTTGTATGGCTACACCTTC.

There are a few counts of this clone. The V call is TRBV30, the J call TRBJ2-5; D is unresolved. Looked up from germline, CDR1 is GTSNPN and CDR2 is SVGIG (reference sequence). Trimming pared 2 bases from V and 1 base from J, leaving 14 bases between. The CDR3 is 15 residues long. The CDR3 is CAWSSFVTAQETQYF. CDR3 nucleotide sequence: TGTGCCTGGAGTAGTTTCGTAACAGCCCAAGAGACCCAGTACTTC.

V gene TRBV5-6 combines with J gene TRBJ1-4; D is unresolved. V lost 3 bases to trimming and J lost 0 bases, with 9 bases between them. Germline V gives CDR1 SGHDT, CDR2 YYEEEE. The CDR3 length is 15 residues. The CDR3 DNA sequence: TGTGCCAGCAGCTCCTGGCCTGCAACTAATGAAAAACTGTTTTTT. Translating it yields CASSSWPATNEKLFF.

The J gene is TRBJ2-1, the V gene TRBV6-5; D not certain. The CDR3 has 13 residues. Germline values: CDR1 MNHEY, CDR2 SVGAGI. V lost 7 bases, J lost 0 bases, and 7 bases lay in between. CDR3 DNA sequence: TGTGCCAGCAAACAAGACTCCTACAATGAGCAGTTCTTC. Translated, it gives CASKQDSYNEQFF.

The chain recombines TRBV7-2 with TRBJ2-7, with D possibly being TRBD1 (7 bases). The CDR3 is 15 residues long. Germline V gene sequence: CDR1 SGHTA, CDR2 FQGNSA. V lost 7 bases, J lost 0 bases, and 16 bases lay in between. CDR3 nucleotide sequence: TGTGCCAGCACCGGAGCAGGGGGGTACTCCTACGAGCAGTACTTC. Protein sequence: CASTGAGGYSYEQYF.